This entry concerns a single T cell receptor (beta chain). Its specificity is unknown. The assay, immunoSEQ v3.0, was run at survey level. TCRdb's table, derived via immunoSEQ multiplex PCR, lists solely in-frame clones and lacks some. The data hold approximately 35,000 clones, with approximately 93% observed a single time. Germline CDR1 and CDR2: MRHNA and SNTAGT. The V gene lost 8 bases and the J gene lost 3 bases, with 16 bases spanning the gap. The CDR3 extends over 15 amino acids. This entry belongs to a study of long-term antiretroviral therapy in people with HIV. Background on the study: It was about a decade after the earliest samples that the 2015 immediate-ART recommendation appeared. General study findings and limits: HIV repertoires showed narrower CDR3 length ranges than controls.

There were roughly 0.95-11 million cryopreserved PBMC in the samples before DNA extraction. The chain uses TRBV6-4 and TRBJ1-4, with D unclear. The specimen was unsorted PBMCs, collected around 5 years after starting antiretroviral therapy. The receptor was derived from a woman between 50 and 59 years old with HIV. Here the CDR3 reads CASPNRGQANEKLFF. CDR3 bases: TGTGCCAGCCCAAACCGGGGTCAGGCTAATGAAAAACTGTTTTTT.